This T cell receptor beta chain was identified during a study of beta chain features in type 1 diabetes. This clone has just a few counts. Sequenced material consisted of expressed TCRB transcripts (all of the isolated RNA was reverse transcribed). Clones were sequenced by immunoSEQ multiplex PCR, and TCRdb holds only the in-frame ones, with some missing. The sample yields 10,000 to 15,000 clones, 46% seen once. Germline CDR1 is SGHRS and CDR2 is YFSETQ. CDR3 length: 12 residues. Germline trimming cut 7 bases from V and 6 bases from J; bases unmatched to any gene: 7. Sequencing was performed on stem cell memory CD4+ T cells from blood. This sequence was found in a man aged 18-30 years in good health. The V gene is TRBV5-1, the J gene TRBJ2-7; 7 bases line up with TRBD1. The CDR3 loop reads CASATGLGEQYF. The CDR3 DNA is TGCGCCAGCGCGACAGGGCTGGGCGAGCAGTACTTC.